Listed here is a single TCR beta chain. This CDR3 is 16 amino acids long. Trimming took 3 bases from V and 6 from J, leaving 18 bases between them. CDR1 is LNHDA, CDR2 SQIVND, per germline (reference sequence). These data are taken from a study of T cell changes during pregnancy in multiple sclerosis. Here immunoSEQ multiplex PCR was the method, and the copy in TCRdb shows in-frame clones only, minus some. The table includes around 28,000 clones, 90% detected once. This clonotype originated in a female donor with multiple sclerosis, enrolled in a pregnancy study. V gene TRBV19 combines with J gene TRBJ1-5; no reliable D call. The material was CD8+ T cells from peripheral blood mononuclear cells, obtained in the second trimester of pregnancy. CDR3 loop: CASSINPRGSFQPQHF. CDR3 DNA: TGTGCCAGTAGTATTAATCCCCGGGGAAGTTTTCAGCCCCAGCATTTT.